This note documents a single T cell receptor (beta chain) sequence. These data originate in a study of control samples from healthy donors and cancer patients. TCRdb keeps only in-frame clones here, not all; method: immunoSEQ multiplex PCR. There are 90,000 or so clones in the sample; about 82% occur only once, and around a fifth lies in the top ten. The CDR3 has 13 amino acids. CDR1 is SGHVS, CDR2 FQNEAQ, per germline. The junction had 7 bases not matched to a gene; V was cut back by 5 bases and J by 7 bases. This chain joins TRBV7-8 and TRBJ2-7, with 8 bases aligning to TRBD2. Sequenced material: blood. The TCR originated in a man aged 30 to 39 in good health. The CDR3 loop reads CASSTGGASEQYF. In DNA form, the CDR3 reads TGTGCCAGCAGCACCGGGGGGGCGAGTGAGCAGTACTTC.